Following are 20 T cell receptor beta chains from one sample sequenced in a study of T cell repertoires in cytomegalovirus infection. TCRdb re-called the reads with MiXCR, one entry per CDR3 protein. Among 800,000 to 950,000 distinct CDR3 sequences listed, approximately 32% were seen once. These receptors' targets are unknown. The specimen comprised cultured CD8+ T cells from PBMCs, sampled from culture after CMV antigen stimulation. The receptor source for this set is a human donor in good health (CMV status not recorded). Some clones in this sample may be carry-over from other donors' samples.

The chain employs TRBV12-5 and TRBJ2-7; possibly TRBD1 for D (6 bases). The CDR3 is 13 amino acids. V was cut by 5 bases and J by 2 bases, with 10 bases left in between. Germline CDR1 reads LGHNT; CDR2 reads FRNRAP. In nucleotides, the CDR3 is TGTGCTAGTGGTAACAGGGCTCCCTACGAGCAGTACTTC. Translated: CASGNRAPYEQYF.

This clonotype came up many times. CDR3: CASSTRTSGNNEQFF. The DNA of the CDR3 is TGTGCCAGCAGTACCAGGACTAGCGGAAACAATGAGCAGTTCTTC. The gene calls are TRBV12-3 or TRBV12-4 and TRBJ2-1, with 10 bases lining up with TRBD2. The V gene end was trimmed by 5 bases and the J gene end by 5 bases; junction bases not matched to a gene: 6. The CDR3 spans 15 residues.

In its sample, this clonotype was seen a few times. One base away lies a much larger clone, so this may be a sequencing read error. The CDR3 DNA is TGTGCCAGCAGCTCAGGGGATTCACCCCTCCACTTT. It yields the protein CASSSGDSPLHF. The V call is TRBV6-1, the J call TRBJ1-6; D is perhaps TRBD1 (6 bases). V gave up 6 bases and J gave up 8 bases, with 8 bases separating them. The CDR3 has 12 residues. Per the germline V gene, CDR1 is MNHNS and CDR2 is SASEGT.

This rearrangement joins TRBV9 to TRBJ2-3, with 9 bases identical to TRBD2. Germline V CDR1 and CDR2: SGDLS, YYNGEE. CDR3 size: 15 residues. J gave up 4 bases and V 1 base, and 4 bases lay outside the gene matches. This chain's CDR3 is CASSVRSGGPDTQYF. CDR3 coding DNA: TGTGCCAGCAGCGTAAGGAGCGGGGGGCCAGATACGCAGTATTTT.

This chain uses TRBV28 with TRBJ2-4, with a weak D call TRBD2 (5 bases). CDR1 and CDR2 (germline): MDHEN, SYDVKM. This CDR3 contains 14 residues. With 10 bases removed from V and 0 bases from J, the gap between germline ends came to 13 bases. The CDR3 nucleotides read TGTGCCACCTCTTCGGGGTTAGCCAAAAACATTCAGTACTTC. Encoded protein: CATSSGLAKNIQYF.

The V call is TRBV5-5, the J call TRBJ2-7; D call uncertain. Trimming shortened V by 1 base and J by 3 bases, and 11 bases separated the two germline ends. This CDR3 comprises 14 residues. CDR1 and CDR2 from the germline V gene are SGHKS and YYEKEE (reference sequence). The CDR3 sequence is CASSLSLLSYEQYV. CDR3 sequence (DNA): TGTGCCAGCAGCTTGTCGCTGCTTAGCTACGAGCAGTACGTC.

This chain joins TRBV2 and TRBJ2-3; tentative D call: TRBD1 (6 bases). Germline values: CDR1 SNHLY, CDR2 FYNNEI. CDR3 length equals 14 residues. Trimming took 10 bases from V and 2 from J, leaving 16 bases between them. CDR3 nucleotide sequence: TGTGCCACTTTGAGGGGGAACTTCACAGATACGCAGTATTTT. Protein: CATLRGNFTDTQYF.

This clonotype was seen a handful of times. This rearrangement joins TRBV19 to TRBJ1-2, with a possible D match to TRBD1 (5 bases). V lost 10 bases and J lost 7, with 19 bases in between. The V gene's germline CDR1 is LNHDA and CDR2 SQIVND (reference sequence). The CDR3 spans 13 residues. In DNA, the CDR3 is TGTGCCACCCCCAGGGAAGGTTCGGGTGGCTACACCTTC. It yields the protein CATPREGSGGYTF.

This clonotype has a handful of counts. This sequence joins TRBV7-6 and TRBJ2-5; TRBD2 matches at 8 bases. The J segment lost 0 bases and the V segment lost 2 bases, leaving 14 bases of the junction unmatched. This CDR3 is built from 19 residues. Germline V gene sequence: CDR1 SGHVS, CDR2 FNYEAQ. This CDR3 reads CASSLPAGGGLRYQETQYF. For the CDR3, the DNA is TGTGCCAGCAGCTTACCGGCCGGGGGGGGTCTCCGGTACCAAGAGACCCAGTACTTC. The full variable domain, completed using reference TRBV7-6 and TRBJ2-5, is GAGVSQSPRYKVTKRGQDVALRCDPISGHVSLYWYRQALGQGPEFLTYFNYEAQQDKSGLPNDRFSAERPEGSISTLTIQRTEQRDSAMYRCASSLPAGGGLRYQETQYFGPGTRLLVL.

V usage is TRBV3-1 and J usage is TRBJ2-2; 14 nucleotides match TRBD2. V shed 1 base and J 7 bases; nucleotides not matched to a gene: 8. The CDR3 spans 18 residues. The germline gives CDR1 LGHDT, CDR2 YNNKEL (reference sequence). The CDR3, as DNA: TGTGCCAGCAGCCAAGGACTAGCGGGGGGGCCTTGGGGCGGGGAGCTGTTTTTT. Amino acids: CASSQGLAGGPWGGELFF.

The rearrangement uses TRBV7-9 and TRBJ1-5; D is ambiguous. Germline CDR1 SEHNR, CDR2 FQNEAQ (reference sequence). CDR3 length: 12 residues. V lost 6 bases, J lost 8 bases, and 11 bases lay in between. The CDR3 DNA sequence: TGTGCCAGCAGTTATGTAGGAAAGCCCCAGCATTTT. Residues: CASSYVGKPQHF.

Only a few counts were recorded for this clonotype. J is TRBJ2-5 and V is TRBV11-2; D unresolved. Germline CDR1 SGHAT, CDR2 FQNNGV. Trimming removed 2 bases from V and 10 bases from J, with 11 bases in between. The CDR3 runs to 12 residues. The CDR3 DNA follows: TGTGCCAGCAGCTTAACCCGAGAGGTCCAGTACTTC. Its protein is CASSLTREVQYF. The full variable domain, its missing parts supplied by reference TRBV11-2 and TRBJ2-5, is EAGVAQSPRYKIIEKRQSVAFWCNPISGHATLYWYQQILGQGPKLLIQFQNNGVVDDSQLPKDRFSAERLKGVDSTLKIQPAKLEDSAVYLCASSLTREVQYFGPGTRLLVL.

This sequence joins TRBV9 and TRBJ2-2; 7 bases match TRBD1. CDR1 is SGDLS and CDR2 is YYNGEE in the germline V gene. The CDR3 runs 15 residues. The V gene end was trimmed by 2 bases and the J gene end by 4 bases; junction bases not matched to a gene: 5. The CDR3, as DNA: TGTGCCAGCAGCGTTACAGGGGCCATCACCGGGGAGCTGTTTTTT. It specifies CASSVTGAITGELFF.

The chain couples TRBV6-1 to TRBJ2-7; D is ambiguous. The CDR3 is 12 amino acids. V was clipped by 5 bases and J by 9 bases, with 14 bases between them. In germline, CDR1 is MNHNS, CDR2 SASEGT. The CDR3 region is CASSSRTNGQYF. The CDR3 region has the DNA TGTGCCAGCAGTTCCAGGACCAACGGGCAGTACTTC.

This rearrangement joins TRBV20-1 to TRBJ2-1, with TRBD2 matching over 12 bases. The junction had 13 bases not matched to a gene; V was cut back by 8 bases and J by 5 bases. CDR3 length: 16 amino acids. CDR1 DFQATT and CDR2 SNEGSKA come from the germline V gene (reference sequence). For the CDR3, the DNA is TGCAGTTCCTCGGACCTAGCGGGGGGGCGCCACAATGAGCAGTTCTTC. This translates into CSSSDLAGGRHNEQFF.

CDR3: CASSLTTYQETQYF. As DNA, the CDR3 is TGTGCCAGCAGCCTAACTACCTACCAAGAGACCCAGTACTTC. The chain uses TRBV5-8 and TRBJ2-5; D gene uncertain. V lost 4 bases and J 0 bases, leaving 10 bases between the germline ends. The CDR3 loop spans 14 amino acids. Germline lookup yields CDR1 SGHTS and CDR2 YDEGEE.

This chain joins TRBV4-2 and TRBJ2-3; D is unclear. CDR3 length: 13 residues. V was pared by 2 bases and J by 2 bases, with 5 bases between. Germline loops: CDR1 LGHNA, CDR2 YNFKEQ. The CDR3 nucleotides read TGTGCCAGCAGCCAAAGGCCCACAGATACGCAGTATTTT. Translating gives CASSQRPTDTQYF.

This clonotype was picked up a small number of times. The genes are TRBV27 and TRBJ2-7; no reliable D call. The CDR3 runs 11 residues. The germline V gene encodes CDR1 MNHEY and CDR2 SMNVEV (reference sequence). Trimming removed 8 bases from V and 2 bases from J, with 7 bases in between. The CDR3 spells CASGYAYEQYF. DNA of the CDR3: TGTGCCAGCGGGTATGCCTACGAGCAGTACTTC.

The rearrangement uses TRBV4-3 and TRBJ1-2; TRBD1 matches 9 bases. V lost 6 bases and J lost 2; bases outside the gene matches: 7. Germline-derived CDR1 and CDR2 are LGHNA and YSLEER. This CDR3 spans 15 amino acids. This CDR3 is CASSVLGQGNYGYTF. Here the CDR3 DNA reads TGCGCCAGCAGTGTCTTGGGACAGGGCAACTATGGCTACACCTTC.

This clonotype was seen a few times. CDR3 coding DNA: TGCGCCAGCAGCTTGGACCTTAAAAGGAACACTGAAGCTTTCTTT. This gives the protein CASSLDLKRNTEAFF. This chain links TRBV5-1 with TRBJ1-1; D unclear. Trimming pared 0 bases from V and 1 base from J, leaving 10 bases between. Germline-derived CDR1 and CDR2 are SGHRS and YFSETQ. The CDR3 spans 15 residues.